This T cell receptor (beta chain) was recorded in a study of regulatory T cells in long-lasting Graves disease. V shed 5 bases and J shed 4 bases, with 17 bases lying between them. The CDR3 has 15 residues. With iRepertoire HTBI primers and Arm-PCR of CDR3 regions, TCR beta libraries were built. From the multiplex PCR reads, TCRdb called clonotypes with MiXCR, one entry per CDR3 protein. The table has some 350,000 distinct CDR3 sequences, about a sixth seen once. Study observations and caveats: Repertoires from persistent disease leaned toward TRBV28, TRBJ1-2 and TRBJ2-5. The study found persistent patients shared more public clonotypes (roughly 2,800) than new patients (about 990). Persistent Graves' cases showed lower TCR diversity than newly diagnosed cases.

Time point in this sample: newly diagnosed GD, antithyroid drugs for less than 3 months. RNA from PBMCs was the source of the TCR library. There are a few counts of this clonotype. Its antigen is currently unknown. These data are also associated with another study on T cells in Graves' hyperthyroidism and ophthalmopathy.

The gene calls are TRBV12-3 or TRBV12-4 and TRBJ1-1, with a possible D match to TRBD1 (6 bases). The sequence was collected from a woman younger than 30 with Graves disease. Sequenced here: peripheral blood mononuclear cells (PBMCs), sampled at new diagnosis, from a patient treated with antithyroid drugs. CDR3: CASSPPQGKPTEAFF. For the CDR3, the DNA is TGTGCCAGCAGTCCACCCCAGGGGAAGCCCACTGAAGCTTTCTTT.